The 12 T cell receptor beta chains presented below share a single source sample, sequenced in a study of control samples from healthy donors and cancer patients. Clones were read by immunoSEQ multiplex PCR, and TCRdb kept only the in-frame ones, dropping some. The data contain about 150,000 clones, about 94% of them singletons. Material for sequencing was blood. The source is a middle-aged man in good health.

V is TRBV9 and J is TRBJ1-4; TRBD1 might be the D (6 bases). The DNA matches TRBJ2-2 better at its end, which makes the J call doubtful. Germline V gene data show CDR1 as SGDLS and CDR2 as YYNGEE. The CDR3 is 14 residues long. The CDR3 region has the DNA TGTGCCAGCAGCGTGACAGGTACTAACAGGGAGCTGTTTTTT. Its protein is CASSVTGTNRELFF.

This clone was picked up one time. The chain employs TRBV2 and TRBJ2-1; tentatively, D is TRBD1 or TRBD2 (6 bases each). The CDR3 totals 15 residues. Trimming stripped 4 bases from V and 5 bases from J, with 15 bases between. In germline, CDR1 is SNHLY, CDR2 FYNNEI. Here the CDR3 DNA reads TGTGCCAGCAGTGGGACCCGGAGGGGGGACAATGAGCAGTTCTTC. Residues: CASSGTRRGDNEQFF.

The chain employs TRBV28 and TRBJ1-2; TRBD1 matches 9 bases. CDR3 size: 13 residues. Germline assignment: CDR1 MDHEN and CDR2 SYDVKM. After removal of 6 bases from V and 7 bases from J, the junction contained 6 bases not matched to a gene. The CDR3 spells CASRVQGASGYTF. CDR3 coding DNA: TGTGCCAGCAGGGTACAGGGGGCGAGTGGCTACACCTTC.

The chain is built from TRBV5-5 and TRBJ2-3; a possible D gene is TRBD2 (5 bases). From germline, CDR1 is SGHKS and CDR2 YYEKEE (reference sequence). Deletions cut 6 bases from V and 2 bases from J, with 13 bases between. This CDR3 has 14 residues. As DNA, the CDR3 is TGTGCCAGCACCGTACTAGGTCCCACAGATACGCAGTATTTT. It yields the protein CASTVLGPTDTQYF.

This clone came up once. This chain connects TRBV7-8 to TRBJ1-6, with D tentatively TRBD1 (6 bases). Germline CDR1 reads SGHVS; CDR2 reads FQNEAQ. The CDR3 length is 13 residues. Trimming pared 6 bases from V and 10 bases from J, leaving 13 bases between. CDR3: CASRGAGWSPLHF. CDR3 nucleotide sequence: TGTGCCAGCAGGGGGGCAGGTTGGTCACCCCTCCACTTT.

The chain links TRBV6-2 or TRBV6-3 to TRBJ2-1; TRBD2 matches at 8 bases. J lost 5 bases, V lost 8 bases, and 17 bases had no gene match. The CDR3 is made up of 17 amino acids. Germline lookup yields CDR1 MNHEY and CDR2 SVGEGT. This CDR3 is CASRSGGLSTNNNEQFF. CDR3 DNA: TGTGCCAGCCGTTCGGGGGGGCTAAGCACGAACAACAATGAGCAGTTCTTC.

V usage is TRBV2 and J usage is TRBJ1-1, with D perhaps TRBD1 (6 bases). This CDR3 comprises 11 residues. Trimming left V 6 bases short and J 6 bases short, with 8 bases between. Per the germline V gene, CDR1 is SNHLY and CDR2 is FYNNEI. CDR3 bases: TGTGCCAGCAGCGGACAGCCTGAAGCTTTCTTT. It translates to CASSGQPEAFF.

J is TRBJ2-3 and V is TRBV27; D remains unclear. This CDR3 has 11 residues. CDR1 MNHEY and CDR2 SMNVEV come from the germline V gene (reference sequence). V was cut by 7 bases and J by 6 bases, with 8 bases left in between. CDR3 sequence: CASTSWDTQYF. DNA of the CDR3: TGTGCCAGCACCTCCTGGGATACGCAGTATTTT.

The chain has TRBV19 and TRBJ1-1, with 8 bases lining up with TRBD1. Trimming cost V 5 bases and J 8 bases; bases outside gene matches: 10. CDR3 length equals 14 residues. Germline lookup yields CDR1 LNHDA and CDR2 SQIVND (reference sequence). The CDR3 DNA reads TGTGCCAGTAGTCTCTTACAGGGGGTCACCGAAGCTTTCTTT. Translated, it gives CASSLLQGVTEAFF.

In DNA, the CDR3 is TGTGCCAGCAGCTTGGGAAGCGGGGGGGTGTGGTATTTT. Amino acids: CASSLGSGGVWYF. The V and J genes are TRBV5-6 and TRBJ2-3; 10 bases align to TRBD2. Germline V gene lookup returns CDR1 SGHDT and CDR2 YYEEEE. The CDR3 consists of 13 residues. J lost 14 bases, V lost 0 bases, and 6 bases had no gene match.

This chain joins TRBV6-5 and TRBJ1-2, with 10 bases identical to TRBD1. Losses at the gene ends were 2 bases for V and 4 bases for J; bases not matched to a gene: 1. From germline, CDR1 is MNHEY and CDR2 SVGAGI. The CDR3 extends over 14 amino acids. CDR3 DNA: TGTGCCAGCAGTTACGGACAGGGGGGCTATGGCTACACCTTC. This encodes CASSYGQGGYGYTF.

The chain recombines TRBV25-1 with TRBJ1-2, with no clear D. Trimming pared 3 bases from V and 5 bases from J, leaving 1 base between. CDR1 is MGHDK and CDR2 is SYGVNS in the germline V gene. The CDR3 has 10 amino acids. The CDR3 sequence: CASSDYGYTF. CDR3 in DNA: TGTGCCAGCAGTGATTATGGCTACACCTTC.